The next 16 T cell receptor beta chains were all read from a single sample in a study of control samples from healthy donors and cancer patients. Assay: immunoSEQ multiplex PCR; the TCRdb copy retains only in-frame clones and omits some. The sample yields over 150,000 clones, around 94% seen once. Sequencing input: PBMCs. These receptors were collected from a man in his 60s with colorectal cancer.

The chain joins TRBV27 to TRBJ1-6; 8 bases are a match to TRBD1. The ends lost 10 bases at V and 7 bases at J; junction bases unmatched: 12. This CDR3 region has 15 residues. Germline lookup yields CDR1 MNHEY and CDR2 SMNVEV (reference sequence). CDR3 in amino acids: CATQMATGENSPLHF. The CDR3 nucleotides read TGTGCCACCCAGATGGCGACAGGGGAAAATTCACCCCTCCACTTT.

The chain recombines TRBV30 with TRBJ2-3; either TRBD1 or TRBD2 may fit D (5 bases each). This CDR3 is built from 15 residues. The ends were cut back, 2 bases at V and 4 bases at J, with 16 bases in the middle. From germline, CDR1 is GTSNPN and CDR2 SVGIG (reference sequence). For the CDR3, the DNA is TGTGCCTGGAGTCTCGTAGGGGCGGACTCAGATACGCAGTATTTT. Its translation: CAWSLVGADSDTQYF.

The gene calls are TRBV2 and TRBJ1-2; 7 nucleotides match TRBD1. Germline CDR1 reads SNHLY; CDR2 reads FYNNEI. This CDR3 has 15 residues. Unmatched junction bases numbered 10, after V lost 4 bases and J lost 5 bases. CDR3 sequence reads: CASSARTGGAYGYTF. The DNA for the CDR3 is TGTGCCAGCAGTGCTAGGACAGGAGGCGCATATGGCTACACCTTC.

The CDR3 region is CASSARGDAYEQYF. In DNA, the CDR3 is TGTGCCAGCAGCGCCCGGGGTGATGCCTACGAGCAGTACTTC. This chain joins TRBV9 and TRBJ2-7; maybe TRBD2 (5 bases). The germline gives CDR1 SGDLS, CDR2 YYNGEE. The CDR3 runs 14 residues. The V and J ends lost 3 bases and 2 bases respectively, with 12 bases between them.

CDR3 DNA sequence: TGTGCCAGCAGTTATAACGTGGTGAGCTCTGGAAACACCATATATTTT. It is translated as CASSYNVVSSGNTIYF. The chain has TRBV6-5 and TRBJ1-3; unclear D gene. The CDR3 spans 16 residues. The germline gives CDR1 MNHEY, CDR2 SVGAGI. The V end was cut by 3 bases, the J end by 0 bases, with 12 bases between.

This chain joins TRBV11-2 and TRBJ2-7; 8 nucleotides align to TRBD1. Trimming cost V 6 bases and J 5 bases; bases outside gene matches: 12. The CDR3 runs to 15 residues. Germline CDR1 reads SGHAT; CDR2 reads FQNNGV. The CDR3 sequence: CASSPRDRIVDEQYF. CDR3 bases: TGTGCCAGCAGTCCCCGGGACAGGATTGTCGACGAGCAGTACTTC.

The chain employs TRBV18 and TRBJ2-5; a weak D match, TRBD2 (5 bases). CDR1 KGHSH and CDR2 LQKENI come from the germline V gene. V gave up 6 bases and J gave up 4 bases, with 18 bases separating them. There are 15 residues in the CDR3. Here the CDR3 reads CASSLGIQRGETQYF. Here the CDR3 DNA reads TGTGCCAGCTCTCTCGGGATACAACGGGGAGAGACCCAGTACTTC.

The rearrangement uses TRBV5-1 and TRBJ1-1; D is unclear. The V and J ends lost 5 bases and 5 bases respectively, with 16 bases between them. Germline V gene data show CDR1 as SGHRS and CDR2 as YFSETQ. The CDR3 consists of 14 residues. The CDR3 coding sequence is TGCGCCAGCAGGCTGGCACCCCTGGGGACTGAAGCTTTCTTT. As protein: CASRLAPLGTEAFF.

The genes are TRBV6-2 or TRBV6-3 and TRBJ2-3; D uncertain. Per germline, CDR1 MNHEY and CDR2 SVGEGT. V was trimmed by 2 bases and J by 0 bases, leaving 6 bases between them. This CDR3 is 14 amino acids long. CDR3 DNA: TGTGCCAGCAGTTACCGTTCTAGCACAGATACGCAGTATTTT. As protein: CASSYRSSTDTQYF.

The V call is TRBV7-2, the J call TRBJ2-6, with D unclear. Trimming took 5 bases from V and 0 from J, leaving 8 bases between them. The V gene's germline CDR1 is SGHTA and CDR2 FQGNSA. This CDR3 comprises 15 residues. CDR3 sequence reads: CASSAWGSGANVLTF. DNA for the CDR3: TGTGCCAGCAGCGCCTGGGGCTCTGGGGCCAACGTCCTGACTTTC.

V is TRBV6-5 and J is TRBJ1-5, with 7 bases identical to TRBD1. This CDR3 has 14 residues. Trimming cost V 10 bases and J 7 bases; bases outside gene matches: 13. Germline V gene sequence: CDR1 MNHEY, CDR2 SVGAGI. The CDR3 region is CATARGQPGQPQHF. The CDR3 nucleotides are TGTGCCACTGCTAGGGGGCAGCCCGGGCAGCCCCAGCATTTT.

The count of this clone is one. The V and J genes are TRBV30 and TRBJ1-4; 9 bases fit TRBD1. Germline lookup yields CDR1 GTSNPN and CDR2 SVGIG (reference sequence). The J segment lost 7 bases and the V segment lost 5 bases, leaving 5 bases of the junction unmatched. CDR3 size: 13 residues. CDR3 protein: CAWDRGRREKLFF. CDR3 coding DNA: TGTGCCTGGGACAGGGGGAGGCGTGAAAAACTGTTTTTT. Full variable domain (rest looked up from reference TRBV30 and TRBJ1-4): SQTIHQWPATLVQPVGSPLSLECTVEGTSNPNLYWYRQAAGRGLQLLFYSVGIGQISSEVPQNLSASRPQDRQFILSSKKLLLSDSGFYLCAWDRGRREKLFFGSGTQLSVL.

The V call is TRBV3-1 (or the pseudogene TRBV3-2), the J call TRBJ2-7, with D perhaps assigned TRBD1 or TRBD2 (5 bases each). V was cut by 3 bases and J by 5 bases, with 14 bases left in between. Germline CDR1 LGHDT, CDR2 YNNKEL (reference sequence). The CDR3 has 14 amino acids. The CDR3 loop reads CASSQVSGTHEQYF. CDR3 nucleotides: TGTGCCAGCAGCCAGGTGTCAGGGACCCACGAGCAGTACTTC.

The chain combines TRBV11-2 with TRBJ2-5; TRBD1 agrees at 10 bases. The V and J ends lost 5 bases and 2 bases, in that order; junction bases with no gene match: 5. Germline CDR1 reads SGHAT; CDR2 reads FQNNGV. This CDR3 region has 15 residues. The DNA for the CDR3 is TGTGCCAGCAGCCCCGACAGGGGGCCTCAAGAGACCCAGTACTTC. It translates to CASSPDRGPQETQYF.

The chain recombines TRBV7-2 with TRBJ2-1; no clear D. Trimming pared 1 base from V and 9 bases from J, leaving 13 bases between. CDR1 SGHTA and CDR2 FQGNSA come from the germline V gene. The CDR3 totals 14 residues. CDR3: CASSLGLFEGEQFF. DNA for the CDR3: TGTGCCAGCAGCTTAGGGCTTTTTGAAGGTGAGCAGTTCTTC.

The genes are TRBV27 and TRBJ2-1; no clear D. Germline V lookup: CDR1 MNHEY, CDR2 SMNVEV (reference sequence). This CDR3 is built from 13 residues. The germline V and J ends were trimmed by 5 bases and 10 bases, with 15 bases remaining between them. CDR3: CASSAHGAREQFF. The CDR3 DNA follows: TGTGCCAGCAGTGCTCATGGAGCGCGAGAGCAGTTCTTC.